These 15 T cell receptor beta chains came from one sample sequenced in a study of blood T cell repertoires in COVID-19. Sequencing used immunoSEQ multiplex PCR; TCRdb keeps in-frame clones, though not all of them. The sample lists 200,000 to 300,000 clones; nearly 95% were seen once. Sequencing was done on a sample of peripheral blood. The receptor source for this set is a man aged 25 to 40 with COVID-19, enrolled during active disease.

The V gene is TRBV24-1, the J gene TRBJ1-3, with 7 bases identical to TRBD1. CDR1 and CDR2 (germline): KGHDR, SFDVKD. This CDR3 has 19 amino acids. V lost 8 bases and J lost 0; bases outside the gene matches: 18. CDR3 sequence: CATKTDRALEIRSGNTIYF. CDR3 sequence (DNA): TGTGCCACCAAGACCGACAGGGCCCTCGAAATCCGCTCTGGAAACACCATATATTTT.

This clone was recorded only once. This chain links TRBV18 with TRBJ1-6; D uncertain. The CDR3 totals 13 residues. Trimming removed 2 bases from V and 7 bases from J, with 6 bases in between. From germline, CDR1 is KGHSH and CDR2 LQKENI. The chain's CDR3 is CASSPTENSPLHF. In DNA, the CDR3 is TGTGCCAGCTCACCAACAGAGAATTCACCCCTCCACTTT.

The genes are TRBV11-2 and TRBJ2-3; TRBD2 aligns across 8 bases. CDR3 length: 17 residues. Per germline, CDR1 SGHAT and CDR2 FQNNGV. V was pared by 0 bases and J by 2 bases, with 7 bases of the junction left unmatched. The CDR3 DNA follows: TGTGCCAGCAGCTTAGATTGGAGCGGGGGTAACACAGATACGCAGTATTTT. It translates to CASSLDWSGGNTDTQYF.

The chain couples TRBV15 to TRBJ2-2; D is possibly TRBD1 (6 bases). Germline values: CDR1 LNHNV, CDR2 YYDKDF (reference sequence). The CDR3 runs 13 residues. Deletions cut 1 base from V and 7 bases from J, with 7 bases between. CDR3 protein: CATSRGGHGELFF. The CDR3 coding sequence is TGTGCCACCAGCAGAGGGGGACACGGGGAGCTGTTTTTT. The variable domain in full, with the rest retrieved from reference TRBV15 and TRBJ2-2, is DAMVIQNPRYQVTQFGKPVTLSCSQTLNHNVMYWYQQKSSQAPKLLFHYYDKDFNNEADTPDNFQSRRPNTSFCFLDIRSPGLGDTAMYLCATSRGGHGELFFGEGSRLTVL.

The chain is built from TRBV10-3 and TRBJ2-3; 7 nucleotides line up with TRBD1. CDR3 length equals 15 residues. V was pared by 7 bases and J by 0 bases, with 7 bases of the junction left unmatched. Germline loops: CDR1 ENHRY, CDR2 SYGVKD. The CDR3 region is CAIMTGTASTDTQYF. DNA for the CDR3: TGTGCCATCATGACAGGGACGGCTAGCACAGATACGCAGTATTTT.

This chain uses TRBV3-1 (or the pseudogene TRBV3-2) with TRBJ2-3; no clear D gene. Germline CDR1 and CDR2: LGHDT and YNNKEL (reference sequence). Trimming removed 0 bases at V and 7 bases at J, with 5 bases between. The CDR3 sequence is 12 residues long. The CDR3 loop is CASSQDANTQYF. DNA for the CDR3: TGTGCCAGCAGCCAAGACGCGAATACGCAGTATTTT.

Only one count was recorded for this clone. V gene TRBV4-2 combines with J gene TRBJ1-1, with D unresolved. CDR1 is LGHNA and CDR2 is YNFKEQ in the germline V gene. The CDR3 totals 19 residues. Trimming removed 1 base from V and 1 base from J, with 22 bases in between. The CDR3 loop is CASSQGIVTVGAENTEAFF. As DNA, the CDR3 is TGTGCCAGCAGCCAAGGGATTGTCACAGTGGGAGCAGAGAACACTGAAGCTTTCTTT.

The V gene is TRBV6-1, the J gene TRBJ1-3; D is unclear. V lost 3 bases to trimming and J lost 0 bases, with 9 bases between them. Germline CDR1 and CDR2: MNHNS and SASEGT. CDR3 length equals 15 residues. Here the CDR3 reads CASSDGLFSGNTIYF. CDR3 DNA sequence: TGTGCCAGCAGTGATGGACTGTTCTCTGGAAACACCATATATTTT.

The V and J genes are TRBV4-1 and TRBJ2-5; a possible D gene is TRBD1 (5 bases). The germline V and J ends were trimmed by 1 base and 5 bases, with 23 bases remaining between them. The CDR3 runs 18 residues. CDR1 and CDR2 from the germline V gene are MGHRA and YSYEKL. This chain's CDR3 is CASSQGFLGVRSGETQYF. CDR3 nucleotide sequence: TGCGCCAGCAGCCAAGGATTTTTAGGGGTTAGAAGTGGTGAGACCCAGTACTTC.

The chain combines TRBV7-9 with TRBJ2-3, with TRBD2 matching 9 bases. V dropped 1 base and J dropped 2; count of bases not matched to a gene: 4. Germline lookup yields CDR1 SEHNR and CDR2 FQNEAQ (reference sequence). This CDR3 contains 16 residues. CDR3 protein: CASSLGPSGATDTQYF. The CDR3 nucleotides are TGTGCCAGCAGCTTAGGTCCTAGCGGGGCCACAGATACGCAGTATTTT.

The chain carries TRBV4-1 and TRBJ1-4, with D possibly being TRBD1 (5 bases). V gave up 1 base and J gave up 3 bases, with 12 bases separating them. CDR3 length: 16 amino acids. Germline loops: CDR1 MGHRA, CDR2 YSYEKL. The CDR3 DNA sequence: TGCGCCAGCAGCCAAGTTTGGGGGGTGGCTAATGAAAAACTGTTTTTT. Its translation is CASSQVWGVANEKLFF.

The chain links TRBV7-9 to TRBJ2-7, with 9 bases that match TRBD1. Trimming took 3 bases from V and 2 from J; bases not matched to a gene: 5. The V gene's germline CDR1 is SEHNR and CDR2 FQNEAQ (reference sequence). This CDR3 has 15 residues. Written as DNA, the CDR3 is TGTGCCAGCAGCTTCGGAGACAGGGGGACCTACGAGCAGTACTTC. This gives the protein CASSFGDRGTYEQYF.

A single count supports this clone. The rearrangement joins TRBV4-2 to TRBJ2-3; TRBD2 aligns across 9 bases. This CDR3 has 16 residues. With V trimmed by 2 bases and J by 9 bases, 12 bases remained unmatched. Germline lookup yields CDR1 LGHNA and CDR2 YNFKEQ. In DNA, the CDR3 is TGTGCCAGCAGCCAAAACGTGGGTGCGGGGGGGAACACGCAGTATTTT. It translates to CASSQNVGAGGNTQYF.

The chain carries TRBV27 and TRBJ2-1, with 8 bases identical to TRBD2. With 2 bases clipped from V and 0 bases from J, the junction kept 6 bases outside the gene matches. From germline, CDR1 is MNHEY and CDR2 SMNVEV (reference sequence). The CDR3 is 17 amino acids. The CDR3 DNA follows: TGTGCCAGCAGTTTAGCGGGGGGCCGCTACTCCTACAATGAGCAGTTCTTC. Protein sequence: CASSLAGGRYSYNEQFF.

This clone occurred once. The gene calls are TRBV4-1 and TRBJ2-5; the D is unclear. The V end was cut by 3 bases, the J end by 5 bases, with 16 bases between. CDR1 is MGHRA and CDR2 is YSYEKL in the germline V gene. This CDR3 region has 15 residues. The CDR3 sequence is CASSHQARYLETQYF. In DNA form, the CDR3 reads TGCGCCAGCAGCCATCAAGCCAGGTATCTGGAGACCCAGTACTTC.